The 21 T cell receptor beta chains presented below share a single source sample, sequenced in a study of shared clonotypes between healthy human individuals. Repertoires were generated with immunoSEQ multiplex PCR, while TCRdb's copy carries only in-frame clones and drops some. Altogether millions of clones are present, just over 90% being singletons, with the ten largest covering roughly 0.15%. The sequencing sample was made of naive CD4+ T cells sorted from blood. Subset: CD45RA+ positively selected. The receptor source for this set is a man between 18 and 35 years old in good health.

The chain couples TRBV2 to TRBJ2-5, with D possibly being TRBD2 (6 bases). The germline V gene encodes CDR1 SNHLY and CDR2 FYNNEI. Trimming shortened V by 0 bases and J by 5 bases, and 13 bases separated the two germline ends. The CDR3 has 15 amino acids. The CDR3, as DNA: TGTGCCAGCAGTGAAGCGCTTGTGGGGGGTGAGACCCAGTACTTC. This sequence encodes CASSEALVGGETQYF.

Turning to this clone: This specimen includes other DNA sequences encoding the same CDR3. The J gene is TRBJ2-5, the V gene TRBV18; D remains ambiguous. The V gene lost 6 bases and the J gene lost 0 bases, with 5 bases spanning the gap. Germline values: CDR1 KGHSH, CDR2 LQKENI. CDR3 length: 12 residues. The CDR3 nucleotides are TGTGCCAGCTCCCGATACCAAGAGACCCAGTACTTC. Translation: CASSRYQETQYF.

The rearrangement uses TRBV30 and TRBJ2-2; 7 bases map to TRBD1. Germline trimming cut 2 bases from V and 1 base from J; bases unmatched to any gene: 4. Germline assignment: CDR1 GTSNPN and CDR2 SVGIG (reference sequence). This CDR3 has 15 residues. CDR3 in amino acids: CAWSRGQRNTGELFF. The DNA of the CDR3 is TGTGCCTGGAGTAGGGGACAGAGGAACACCGGGGAGCTGTTTTTT.

The V gene is TRBV18, the J gene TRBJ2-6; tentative D call: TRBD1 (5 bases). The CDR3 length is 14 residues. The V end lost 4 bases, the J end lost 6 bases, and 10 bases lay between the germline ends. Germline values: CDR1 KGHSH, CDR2 LQKENI. The CDR3 nucleotides are TGTGCCAGCTCACGGGGCAGGGAGGCCAACGTCCTGACTTTC. This gives the protein CASSRGREANVLTF. The full variable domain, its missing parts supplied by reference TRBV18 and TRBJ2-6, is NAGVMQNPRHLVRRRGQEARLRCSPMKGHSHVYWYRQLPEEGLKFMVYLQKENIIDESGMPKERFSAEFPKEGPSILRIQQVVRGDSAAYFCASSRGREANVLTFGAGSRLTVL.

This sequence joins TRBV19 and TRBJ1-1, with 7 bases fitting TRBD1. CDR3 length: 12 amino acids. The germline gives CDR1 LNHDA, CDR2 SQIVND (reference sequence). The junction had 4 bases not matched to a gene; V was cut back by 5 bases and J by 7 bases. CDR3 sequence: CASSPGTDEAFF. In DNA form, the CDR3 reads TGTGCCAGTAGTCCCGGGACAGATGAAGCTTTCTTT.

This chain connects TRBV18 to TRBJ1-5; D perhaps matches TRBD1 (5 bases). There are 13 residues in the CDR3. The germline gives CDR1 KGHSH, CDR2 LQKENI. V lost 6 bases and J 8 bases, leaving 14 bases between the germline ends. CDR3 sequence: CASSIGEVEPQHF. CDR3 nucleotides: TGTGCCAGCTCCATAGGGGAGGTGGAGCCCCAGCATTTT.

The gene calls are TRBV7-2 and TRBJ2-1; 10 bases match TRBD2. Germline lookup yields CDR1 SGHTA and CDR2 FQGNSA. Trimming cost V 2 bases and J 9 bases; bases outside gene matches: 7. CDR3 length equals 15 residues. The CDR3 spells CASSLPAGGRIEQFF. The CDR3 coding sequence is TGTGCCAGCAGCTTACCAGCGGGAGGGCGTATTGAGCAGTTCTTC.

This clone was detected once. J is TRBJ2-3 and V is TRBV7-9, with D unclear. Germline CDR1 SEHNR, CDR2 FQNEAQ (reference sequence). The CDR3 sequence is 14 residues long. V lost 5 bases and J lost 13, with 22 bases in between. CDR3 sequence: CASSPTSVLPQKYF. CDR3 nucleotide sequence: TGTGCCAGCAGCCCAACCTCAGTACTCCCGCAAAAGTATTTT.

The CDR3: CASSFQGITYEQYF. The CDR3 DNA follows: TGTGCCAGCAGCTTTCAGGGGATCACCTACGAGCAGTACTTC. The chain uses TRBV11-2 and TRBJ2-7; possibly TRBD1 for D (6 bases). CDR1 and CDR2 from the germline V gene are SGHAT and FQNNGV. V shed 3 bases and J shed 2 bases, with 11 bases lying between them. The CDR3 is 14 residues long.

The V and J genes are TRBV12-5 and TRBJ2-1; 13 bases are a match to TRBD2. The length of the CDR3 is 16 residues. The V gene's germline CDR1 is LGHNT and CDR2 FRNRAP. The V segment lost 5 bases and the J segment 5 bases; nucleotides outside the gene matches: 6. DNA of the CDR3: TGTGCTAGTGGTCCCCGGACTAGCGGGAGAGACAATGAGCAGTTCTTC. Residues: CASGPRTSGRDNEQFF.

The chain joins TRBV5-4 to TRBJ2-3, with 7 bases matching TRBD2. V trimming: 2 bases; J trimming: 2 bases; junction bases outside the gene matches: 11. The CDR3 is 17 residues long. Germline values: CDR1 SGHNT, CDR2 YYREEE (reference sequence). As DNA, the CDR3 is TGTGCCAGCAGCTTTACCTTAAGCGGGATACCCACAGATACGCAGTATTTT. It is translated as CASSFTLSGIPTDTQYF. The full variable domain, with the rest looked up from reference TRBV5-4 and TRBJ2-3, is ETGVTQSPTHLIKTRGQQVTLRCSSQSGHNTVSWYQQALGQGPQFIFQYYREEENGRGNFPPRFSGLQFPNYSSELNVNALELDDSALYLCASSFTLSGIPTDTQYFGPGTRLTVL.

V and J are TRBV9 and TRBJ2-7; D possibly uses TRBD1 or TRBD2 (6 bases each). This CDR3 has 14 residues. Germline lookup yields CDR1 SGDLS and CDR2 YYNGEE. V gave up 0 bases and J gave up 5 bases, with 12 bases separating them. The CDR3 nucleotides read TGTGCCAGCAGCGTAGGGCCGGGGGCGAACGAGCAGTACTTC. Amino acids: CASSVGPGANEQYF.

This rearrangement joins TRBV25-1 to TRBJ2-7; tentative D call: TRBD1 (5 bases). The CDR3 is 14 amino acids. The germline V gene encodes CDR1 MGHDK and CDR2 SYGVNS. Trimming pared 2 bases from V and 7 bases from J, leaving 15 bases between. This chain's CDR3 is CASSETPRGEEQYF. The CDR3 DNA reads TGTGCCAGCAGTGAAACCCCTAGGGGTGAAGAGCAGTACTTC.

This chain uses TRBV27 with TRBJ2-5, with D possibly TRBD2 on 6 matching bases. This CDR3 region has 13 residues. Germline V lookup: CDR1 MNHEY, CDR2 SMNVEV (reference sequence). Trimming removed 3 bases at V and 4 bases at J, with 9 bases between. CDR3 residues: CASSFLARETQYF. CDR3 bases: TGTGCCAGCAGTTTCCTAGCGCGAGAGACCCAGTACTTC.

V usage is TRBV28 and J usage is TRBJ1-4; D might be TRBD1 (5 bases). Per the germline V gene, CDR1 is MDHEN and CDR2 is SYDVKM. This CDR3 is 13 amino acids long. The V gene lost 8 bases and the J gene lost 12 bases, with 19 bases spanning the gap. CDR3 loop: CASYSLVPGELFF. The CDR3 DNA reads TGTGCCAGCTACAGTTTGGTGCCGGGGGAACTGTTTTTT.

The CDR3 bases are TGTGCCAGCAGCCGAACACCGGTCCAAGAGACCCAGTACTTC. As protein: CASSRTPVQETQYF. The chain uses TRBV27 and TRBJ2-5; D is uncertain. The CDR3 consists of 14 residues. CDR1 and CDR2 from the germline V gene are MNHEY and SMNVEV (reference sequence). With 6 bases removed from V and 1 base from J, the gap between germline ends came to 12 bases.

The chain couples TRBV5-1 to TRBJ1-2, with 7 bases identical to TRBD1. The J segment lost 3 bases and the V segment lost 4 bases, leaving 6 bases of the junction unmatched. The CDR3 extends over 14 amino acids. The germline V gene encodes CDR1 SGHRS and CDR2 YFSETQ. As DNA, the CDR3 is TGCGCCAGCAGCACCCCCGGGACAGACTATGGCTACACCTTC. Amino acids: CASSTPGTDYGYTF.

The chain has TRBV27 and TRBJ2-7, with 9 bases aligning to TRBD1. The CDR3 totals 15 residues. V shed 5 bases, J shed 1 base, and the junction held 6 bases outside the gene matches. The germline gives CDR1 MNHEY, CDR2 SMNVEV (reference sequence). The DNA of the CDR3 is TGTGCCAGCAGTATAACCGGGACAGGGTCCTACGAGCAGTACTTC. It translates to CASSITGTGSYEQYF.

The chain has TRBV5-1 and TRBJ2-7, with 8 nucleotides matching TRBD1. The germline CDR1 and CDR2 sequences are SGHRS and YFSETQ. The CDR3 is made up of 14 amino acids. Losses at the gene ends were 4 bases for V and 4 bases for J; bases not matched to a gene: 7. CDR3 nucleotides: TGCGCCAGCAGCACCGGCAGGGGGCTGTACGAGCAGTACTTC. It encodes CASSTGRGLYEQYF.

The V gene is TRBV30, the J gene TRBJ1-1, with D perhaps matching TRBD1 (6 bases). Trimming left V 7 bases short and J 1 base short, with 13 bases between. CDR1 is GTSNPN and CDR2 is SVGIG in the germline V gene (reference sequence). The CDR3 is 13 amino acids. CDR3 region: CASQGNSNTEAFF. The DNA for the CDR3 is TGTGCCTCTCAGGGGAATTCGAACACTGAAGCTTTCTTT. The full variable domain, in which reference TRBV30 and TRBJ1-1 provide the parts outside the CDR3, is SQTIHQWPATLVQPVGSPLSLECTVEGTSNPNLYWYRQAAGRGLQLLFYSVGIGQISSEVPQNLSASRPQDRQFILSSKKLLLSDSGFYLCASQGNSNTEAFFGQGTRLTVV.

Worth noting for this clone: The same CDR3 also results from other DNA sequences found in this sample. The chain employs TRBV18 and TRBJ2-5; D gene uncertain. Germline V gene data show CDR1 as KGHSH and CDR2 as LQKENI. The germline V and J ends were trimmed by 3 bases and 4 bases, with 6 bases remaining between them. The length of the CDR3 is 12 residues. As DNA, the CDR3 is TGTGCCAGCTCACCGGAATTAGAGACCCAGTACTTC. This translates into CASSPELETQYF.